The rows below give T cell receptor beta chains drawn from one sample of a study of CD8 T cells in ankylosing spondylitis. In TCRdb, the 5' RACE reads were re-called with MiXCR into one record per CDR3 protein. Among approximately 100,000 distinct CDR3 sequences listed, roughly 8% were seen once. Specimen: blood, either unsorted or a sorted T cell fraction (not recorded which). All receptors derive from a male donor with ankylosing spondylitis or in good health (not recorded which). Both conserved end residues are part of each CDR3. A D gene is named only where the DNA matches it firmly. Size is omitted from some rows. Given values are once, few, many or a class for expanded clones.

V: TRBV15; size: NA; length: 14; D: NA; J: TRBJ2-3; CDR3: CATSRGSSTDTQYF; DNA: TGTGCCACCAGCAGAGGGTCTAGCACAGATACGCAGTATTTT
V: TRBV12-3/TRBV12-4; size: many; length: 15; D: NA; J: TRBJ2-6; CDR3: CASRGHSSGANVLTF; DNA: TGTGCCAGTAGGGGACATAGTTCTGGGGCCAACGTCCTGACTTTC
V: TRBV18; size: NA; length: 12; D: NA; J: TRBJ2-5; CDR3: CASSSAPETQYF; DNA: TGTGCCAGCTCATCCGCCCCAGAGACCCAGTACTTC
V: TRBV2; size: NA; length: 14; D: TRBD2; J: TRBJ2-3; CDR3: CASGGLAGTDTQYF; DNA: TGTGCCAGCGGGGGACTAGCGGGCACAGATACGCAGTATTTT
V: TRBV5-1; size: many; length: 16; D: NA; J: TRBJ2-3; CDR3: CASSLDGGPSTDTQYF; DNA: TGCGCCAGCAGCTTGGATGGCGGTCCTAGCACAGATACGCAGTATTTT
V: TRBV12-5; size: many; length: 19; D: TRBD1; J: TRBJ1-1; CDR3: CASGFLRGDSRRPNTEAFF; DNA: TGTGCTAGTGGTTTCCTTAGGGGGGACAGCCGGCGCCCGAACACTGAAGCTTTCTTT
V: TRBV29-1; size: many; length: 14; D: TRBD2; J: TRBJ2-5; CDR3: CSVEGLAGPETQYF; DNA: TGCAGCGTTGAAGGCCTAGCGGGACCAGAGACCCAGTACTTC
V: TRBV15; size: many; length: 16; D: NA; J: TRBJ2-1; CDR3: CATSSASGGSYNEQFF; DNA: TGTGCCACCAGCAGTGCCTCTGGGGGTTCCTACAATGAGCAGTTCTTC
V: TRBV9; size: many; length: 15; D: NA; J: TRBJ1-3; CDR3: CASSVRGFTGNTIYF; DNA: TGTGCCAGCAGCGTGAGAGGGTTTACTGGAAACACCATATATTTT
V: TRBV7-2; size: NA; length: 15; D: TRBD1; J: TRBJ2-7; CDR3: CASSLGTGGGYEQYF; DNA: TGTGCCAGCAGCTTAGGGACAGGGGGGGGCTACGAGCAGTACTTC
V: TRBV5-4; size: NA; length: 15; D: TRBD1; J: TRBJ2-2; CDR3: CASSPFDRGGGELFF; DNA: TGTGCCAGCAGCCCGTTCGACAGGGGCGGCGGGGAGCTGTTTTTT
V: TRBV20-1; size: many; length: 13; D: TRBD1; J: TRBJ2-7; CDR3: CSAPRDRGNEQYF; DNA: TGCAGTGCTCCCCGGGACAGGGGGAACGAGCAGTACTTC
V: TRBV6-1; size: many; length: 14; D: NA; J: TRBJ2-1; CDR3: CASSLNRVDNEQFF; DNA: TGTGCCAGCAGCCTAAACAGGGTAGACAATGAGCAGTTCTTC
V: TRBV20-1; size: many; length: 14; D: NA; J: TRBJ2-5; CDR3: CSARHTLPGETQYF; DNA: TGCAGTGCTAGACACACCCTTCCCGGAGAGACCCAGTACTTC
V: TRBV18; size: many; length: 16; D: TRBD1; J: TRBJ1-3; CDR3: CASSPGTGSFGNTIYF; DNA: TGTGCCAGCTCACCCGGGACAGGGTCTTTTGGAAACACCATATATTTT
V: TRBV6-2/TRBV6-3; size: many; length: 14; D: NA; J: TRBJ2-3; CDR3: CASSPTGVADTQYF; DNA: TGTGCCAGCAGCCCAACAGGTGTCGCAGATACGCAGTATTTT
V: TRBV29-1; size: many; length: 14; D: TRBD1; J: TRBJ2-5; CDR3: CSVEGTGGWDTQYF; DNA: TGCAGCGTTGAAGGGACAGGGGGCTGGGATACCCAGTACTTC
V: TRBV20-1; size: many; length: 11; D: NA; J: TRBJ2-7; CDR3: CSASSGYEQYF; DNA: TGCAGTGCTAGCAGCGGCTACGAGCAGTACTTC
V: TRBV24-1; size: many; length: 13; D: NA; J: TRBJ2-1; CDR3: CATSDHGLNEQFF; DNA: TGTGCCACCAGTGACCACGGCCTCAATGAGCAGTTCTTC
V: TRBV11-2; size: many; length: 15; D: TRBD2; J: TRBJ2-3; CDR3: CASSLSAGGQDTQYF; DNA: TGTGCCAGCAGCTTATCAGCGGGGGGCCAGGATACGCAGTATTTT